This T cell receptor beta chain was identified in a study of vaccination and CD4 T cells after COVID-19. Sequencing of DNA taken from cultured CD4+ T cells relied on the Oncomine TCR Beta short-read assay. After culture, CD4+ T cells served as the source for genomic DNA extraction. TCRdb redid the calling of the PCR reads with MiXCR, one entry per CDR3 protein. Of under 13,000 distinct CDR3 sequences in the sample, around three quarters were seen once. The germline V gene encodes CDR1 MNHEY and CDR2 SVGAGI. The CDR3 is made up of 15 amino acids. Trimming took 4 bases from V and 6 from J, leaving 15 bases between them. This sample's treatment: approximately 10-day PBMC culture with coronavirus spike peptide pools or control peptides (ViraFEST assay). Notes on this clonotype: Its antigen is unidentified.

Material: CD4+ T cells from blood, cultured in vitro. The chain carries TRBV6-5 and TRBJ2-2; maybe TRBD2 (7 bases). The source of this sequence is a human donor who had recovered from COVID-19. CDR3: CASSSQGGYAGELFF. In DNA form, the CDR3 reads TGTGCCAGCAGTTCACAGGGAGGGTACGCCGGGGAGCTGTTTTTT.